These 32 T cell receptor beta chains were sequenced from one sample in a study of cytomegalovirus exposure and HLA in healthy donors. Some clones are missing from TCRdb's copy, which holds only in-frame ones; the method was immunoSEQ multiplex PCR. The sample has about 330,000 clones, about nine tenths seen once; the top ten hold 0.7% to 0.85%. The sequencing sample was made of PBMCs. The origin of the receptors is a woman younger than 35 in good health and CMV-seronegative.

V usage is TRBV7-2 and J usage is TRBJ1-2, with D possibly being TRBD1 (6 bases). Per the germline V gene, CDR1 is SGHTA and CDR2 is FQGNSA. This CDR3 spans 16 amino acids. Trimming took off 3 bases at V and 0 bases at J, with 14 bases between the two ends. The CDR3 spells CASSFAAGATNYGYTF. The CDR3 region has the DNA TGTGCCAGCAGCTTCGCAGCAGGGGCAACTAACTATGGCTACACCTTC.

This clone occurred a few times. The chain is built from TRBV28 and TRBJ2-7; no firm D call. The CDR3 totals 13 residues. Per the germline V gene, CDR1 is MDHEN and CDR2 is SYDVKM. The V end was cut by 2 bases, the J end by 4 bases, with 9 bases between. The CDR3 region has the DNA TGTGCCAGCAGTTTACTGCGTTCGTACGAGCAGTACTTC. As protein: CASSLLRSYEQYF.

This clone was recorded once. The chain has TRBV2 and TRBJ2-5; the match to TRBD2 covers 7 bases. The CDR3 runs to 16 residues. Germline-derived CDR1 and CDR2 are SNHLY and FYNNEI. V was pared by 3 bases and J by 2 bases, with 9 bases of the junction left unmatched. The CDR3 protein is CASSDLGEGLQETQYF. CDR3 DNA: TGTGCCAGCAGTGATTTAGGGGAGGGCCTTCAAGAGACCCAGTACTTC.

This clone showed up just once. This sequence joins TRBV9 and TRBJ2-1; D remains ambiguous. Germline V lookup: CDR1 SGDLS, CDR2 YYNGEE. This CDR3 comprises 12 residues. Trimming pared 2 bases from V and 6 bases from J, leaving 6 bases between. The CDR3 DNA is TGTGCCAGCAGCGTTCAATCCAATGAGCAGTTCTTC. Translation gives CASSVQSNEQFF.

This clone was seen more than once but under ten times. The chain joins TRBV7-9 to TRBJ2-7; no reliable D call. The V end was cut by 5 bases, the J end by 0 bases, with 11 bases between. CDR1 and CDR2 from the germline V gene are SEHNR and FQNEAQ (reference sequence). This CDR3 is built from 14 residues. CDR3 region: CASSPERTSYEQYF. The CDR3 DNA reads TGTGCCAGCAGCCCCGAGCGTACCTCCTACGAGCAGTACTTC.

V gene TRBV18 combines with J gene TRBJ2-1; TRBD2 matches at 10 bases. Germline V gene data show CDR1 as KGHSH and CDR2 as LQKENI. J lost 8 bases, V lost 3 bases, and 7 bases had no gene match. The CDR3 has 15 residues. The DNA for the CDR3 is TGTGCCAGCTCACCGGGACTAGCGAGAACGGATGAGCAGTTCTTC. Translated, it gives CASSPGLARTDEQFF.

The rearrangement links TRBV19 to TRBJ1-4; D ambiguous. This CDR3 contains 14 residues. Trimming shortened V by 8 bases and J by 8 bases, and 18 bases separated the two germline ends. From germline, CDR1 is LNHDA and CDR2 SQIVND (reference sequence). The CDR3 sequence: CASLGVGGYEKLFF. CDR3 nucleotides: TGTGCCAGTCTGGGCGTCGGCGGGTACGAAAAACTGTTTTTT.

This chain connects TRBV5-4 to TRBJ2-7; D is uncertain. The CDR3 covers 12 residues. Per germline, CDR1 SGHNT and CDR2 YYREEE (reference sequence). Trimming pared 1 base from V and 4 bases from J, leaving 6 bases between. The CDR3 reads CASSLRSYEQYF. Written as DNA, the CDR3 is TGTGCCAGCAGCTTGCGGTCTTACGAGCAGTACTTC. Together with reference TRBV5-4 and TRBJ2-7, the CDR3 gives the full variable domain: ETGVTQSPTHLIKTRGQQVTLRCSSQSGHNTVSWYQQALGQGPQFIFQYYREEENGRGNFPPRFSGLQFPNYSSELNVNALELDDSALYLCASSLRSYEQYFGPGTRLTVT.

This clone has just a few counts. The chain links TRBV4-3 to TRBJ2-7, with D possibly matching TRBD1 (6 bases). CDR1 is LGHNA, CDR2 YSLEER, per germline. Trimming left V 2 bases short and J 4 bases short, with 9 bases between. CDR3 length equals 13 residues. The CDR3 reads CASSQNRVYEQYF. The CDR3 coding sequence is TGCGCCAGCAGCCAAAACAGGGTTTACGAGCAGTACTTC.

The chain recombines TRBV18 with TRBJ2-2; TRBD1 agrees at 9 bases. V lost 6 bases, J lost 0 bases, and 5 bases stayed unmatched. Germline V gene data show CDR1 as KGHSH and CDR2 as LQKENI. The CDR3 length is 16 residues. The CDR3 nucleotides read TGTGCCAGCTCCGCGCGACAGGGGGCGAACACCGGGGAGCTGTTTTTT. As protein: CASSARQGANTGELFF.

Written as DNA, the CDR3 is TGCGCCAGCAGAGGGGCCTCTAATGAAAAACTGTTTTTT. It encodes CASRGASNEKLFF. This sequence joins TRBV5-1 and TRBJ1-4; possible D gene TRBD1, 5 bases. This CDR3 contains 13 residues. Germline CDR1 SGHRS, CDR2 YFSETQ. The V and J ends lost 5 bases and 3 bases respectively, with 8 bases between them. Supplemented by reference TRBV5-1 and TRBJ1-4, the full variable domain reads KAGVTQTPRYLIKTRGQQVTLSCSPISGHRSVSWYQQTPGQGLQFLFEYFSETQRNKGNFPGRFSGRQFSNSRSEMNVSTLELGDSALYLCASRGASNEKLFFGSGTQLSVL.

The CDR3 is CASRETVNQETQYF. CDR3 in DNA: TGTGCCAGCAGGGAGACTGTGAACCAAGAGACCCAGTACTTC. V usage is TRBV2 and J usage is TRBJ2-5; unclear D gene. Germline assignment: CDR1 SNHLY and CDR2 FYNNEI. The CDR3 runs to 14 residues. Trimming took 6 bases from V and 0 from J, leaving 11 bases between them. The full variable domain, completed using reference TRBV2 and TRBJ2-5, is EPEVTQTPSHQVTQMGQEVILRCVPISNHLYFYWYRQILGQKVEFLVSFYNNEISEKSEIFDDQFSVERPDGSNFTLKIRSTKLEDSAMYFCASRETVNQETQYFGPGTRLLVL.

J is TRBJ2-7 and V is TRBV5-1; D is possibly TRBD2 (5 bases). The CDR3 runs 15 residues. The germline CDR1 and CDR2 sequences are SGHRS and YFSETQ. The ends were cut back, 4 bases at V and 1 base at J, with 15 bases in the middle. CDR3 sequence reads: CASSLDAGMSYEQYF. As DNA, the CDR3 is TGCGCCAGCAGCCTGGACGCCGGGATGTCCTACGAGCAGTACTTC.

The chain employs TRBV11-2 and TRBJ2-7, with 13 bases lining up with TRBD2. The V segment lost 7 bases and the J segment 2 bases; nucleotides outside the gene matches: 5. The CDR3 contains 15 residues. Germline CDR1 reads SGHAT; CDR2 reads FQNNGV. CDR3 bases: TGTGCCAGCAAGACTAGCGGGAGGCACCCCTACGAGCAGTACTTC. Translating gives CASKTSGRHPYEQYF.

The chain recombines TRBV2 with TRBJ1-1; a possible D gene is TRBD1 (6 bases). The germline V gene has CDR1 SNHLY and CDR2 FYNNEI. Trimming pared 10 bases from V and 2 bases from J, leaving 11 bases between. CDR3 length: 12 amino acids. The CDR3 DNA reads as TGTGCCACCCAGGGGACCAACACTGAAGCTTTCTTT. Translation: CATQGTNTEAFF.

For the CDR3, the DNA is TGTGCCAGCAGCTTCCAGGCAGGGGCTAACTACGAGCAGTACTTC. Its protein is CASSFQAGANYEQYF. J is TRBJ2-7 and V is TRBV11-3; a possible D gene is TRBD1 (6 bases). Germline-derived CDR1 and CDR2 are SGHNT and YENEEA. The CDR3 spans 15 residues. V lost 3 bases and J 3 bases, leaving 15 bases between the germline ends.

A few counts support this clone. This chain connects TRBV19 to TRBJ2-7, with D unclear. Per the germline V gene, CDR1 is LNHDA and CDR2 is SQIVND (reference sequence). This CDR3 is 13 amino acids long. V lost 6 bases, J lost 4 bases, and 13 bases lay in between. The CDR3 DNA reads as TGTGCCAGTAGGCGAGCCCTAGGATACGAGCAGTACTTC. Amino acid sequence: CASRRALGYEQYF.

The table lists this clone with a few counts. The chain's CDR3 is CASSPGEKAYGYTF. The CDR3 DNA is TGCGCCAGCAGCCCAGGGGAGAAAGCCTATGGCTACACCTTC. The chain has TRBV5-1 and TRBJ1-2, with a possible D match to TRBD1 (6 bases). Trimming shortened V by 4 bases and J by 4 bases, and 14 bases separated the two germline ends. Per the germline V gene, CDR1 is SGHRS and CDR2 is YFSETQ. The CDR3 has 14 amino acids. The full variable domain, in which reference TRBV5-1 and TRBJ1-2 provide the parts outside the CDR3, is KAGVTQTPRYLIKTRGQQVTLSCSPISGHRSVSWYQQTPGQGLQFLFEYFSETQRNKGNFPGRFSGRQFSNSRSEMNVSTLELGDSALYLCASSPGEKAYGYTFGSGTRLTVV.

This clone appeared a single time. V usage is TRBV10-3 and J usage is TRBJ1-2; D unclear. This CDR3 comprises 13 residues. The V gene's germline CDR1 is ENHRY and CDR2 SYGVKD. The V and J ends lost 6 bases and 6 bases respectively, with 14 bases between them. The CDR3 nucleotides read TGTGCCATCAGCCCCGAGGCGCCGGATGGCTACACCTTC. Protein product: CAISPEAPDGYTF.

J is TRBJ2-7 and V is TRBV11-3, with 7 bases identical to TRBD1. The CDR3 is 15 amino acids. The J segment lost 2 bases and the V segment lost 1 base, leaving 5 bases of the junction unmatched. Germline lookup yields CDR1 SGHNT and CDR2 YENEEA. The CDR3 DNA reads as TGTGCCAGCAGCTTAGGGGCCGGGACAGCCTACGAGCAGTACTTC. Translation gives CASSLGAGTAYEQYF.

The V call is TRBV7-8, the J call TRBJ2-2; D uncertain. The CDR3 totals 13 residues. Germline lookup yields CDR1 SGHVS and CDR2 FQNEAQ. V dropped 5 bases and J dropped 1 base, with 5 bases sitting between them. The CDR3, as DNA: TGTGCCAGCAGCCTCAGGAACACCGGGGAGCTGTTTTTT. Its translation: CASSLRNTGELFF.

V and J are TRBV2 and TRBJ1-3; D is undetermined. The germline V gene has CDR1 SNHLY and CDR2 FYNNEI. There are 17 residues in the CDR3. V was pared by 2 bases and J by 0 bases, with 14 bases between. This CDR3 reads CASSERRQTGSGNTIYF. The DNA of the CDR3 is TGTGCCAGCAGTGAACGTCGTCAAACCGGCTCTGGAAACACCATATATTTT.

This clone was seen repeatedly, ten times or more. CDR3 amino acids: CASSQDVQISYEQYF. In DNA, the CDR3 is TGTGCCAGCAGCCAAGATGTACAGATCTCCTACGAGCAGTACTTC. The chain couples TRBV4-2 to TRBJ2-7; D unresolved. CDR3 length: 15 amino acids. CDR1 and CDR2 (germline): LGHNA, YNFKEQ. Trimming removed 0 bases at V and 0 bases at J, with 9 bases between.

DNA of the CDR3: TGTGCCAGCAGTGAGGGACAGGCGACCTATGGCTACACCTTC. Translation gives CASSEGQATYGYTF. The chain has TRBV2 and TRBJ1-2; 8 nucleotides line up with TRBD1. Germline V gene data show CDR1 as SNHLY and CDR2 as FYNNEI. The CDR3 loop spans 14 amino acids. Losses at the gene ends were 3 bases for V and 4 bases for J; bases not matched to a gene: 4.

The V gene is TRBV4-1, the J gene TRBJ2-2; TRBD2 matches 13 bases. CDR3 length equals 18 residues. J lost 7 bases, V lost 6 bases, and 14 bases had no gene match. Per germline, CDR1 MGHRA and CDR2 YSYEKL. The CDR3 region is CASRDALAGGQSNGELFF. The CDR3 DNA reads TGCGCCAGCAGGGATGCACTAGCGGGAGGGCAGTCAAACGGGGAGCTGTTTTTT.

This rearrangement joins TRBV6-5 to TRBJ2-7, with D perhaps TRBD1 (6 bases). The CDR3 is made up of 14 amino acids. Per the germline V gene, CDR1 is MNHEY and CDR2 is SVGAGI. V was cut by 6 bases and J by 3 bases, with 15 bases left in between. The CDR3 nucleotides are TGTGCCAGCAGCGCCCGGGACAACAACTACGAGCAGTACTTC. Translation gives CASSARDNNYEQYF.

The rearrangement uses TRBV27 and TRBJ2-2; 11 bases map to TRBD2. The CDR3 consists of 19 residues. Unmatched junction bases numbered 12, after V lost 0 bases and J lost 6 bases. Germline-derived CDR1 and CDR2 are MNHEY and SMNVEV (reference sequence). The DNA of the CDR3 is TGTGCCAGCAGTTTATCGATATCCCTAGCGGGAGGAATACCCGGGGAGCTGTTTTTT. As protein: CASSLSISLAGGIPGELFF.

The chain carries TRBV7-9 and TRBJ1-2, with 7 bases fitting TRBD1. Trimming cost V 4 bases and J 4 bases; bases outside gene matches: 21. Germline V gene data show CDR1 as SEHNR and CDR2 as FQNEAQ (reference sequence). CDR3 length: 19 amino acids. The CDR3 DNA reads TGTGCCAGCAGCTCCTGGAGGGGAGTAGGGGGCTACGGAGTCTATGGCTACACCTTC. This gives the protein CASSSWRGVGGYGVYGYTF.

As DNA, the CDR3 is TGTGCCAGCAGCGTAGCTCCCGGAGTCTCCAATCAGCCCCAGCATTTT. It translates to CASSVAPGVSNQPQHF. V and J are TRBV9 and TRBJ1-5; D is uncertain. CDR3 length: 16 amino acids. CDR1 and CDR2 (germline): SGDLS, YYNGEE. Between the trimmed V and J ends, which lost 0 bases and 3 bases, there was a span of 13 bases.

The CDR3 bases are TGCGCCAGCAGCCAAGGACAGACCAGCTCTGGAAACACCATATATTTT. It codes for CASSQGQTSSGNTIYF. The V call is TRBV4-3, the J call TRBJ1-3, with D possibly matching TRBD1 (5 bases). Trimming shortened V by 1 base and J by 0 bases, and 10 bases separated the two germline ends. This CDR3 has 16 residues. From germline, CDR1 is LGHNA and CDR2 YSLEER.

The CDR3 DNA reads TGTGCCAGCAGCCCGGACCCCGGGAAGGGCTACACCTTC. Translating gives CASSPDPGKGYTF. The chain recombines TRBV5-5 with TRBJ1-2, with D unresolved. The V gene lost 4 bases and the J gene lost 8 bases, with 15 bases spanning the gap. This CDR3 spans 13 amino acids. CDR1 and CDR2 from the germline V gene are SGHKS and YYEKEE (reference sequence).

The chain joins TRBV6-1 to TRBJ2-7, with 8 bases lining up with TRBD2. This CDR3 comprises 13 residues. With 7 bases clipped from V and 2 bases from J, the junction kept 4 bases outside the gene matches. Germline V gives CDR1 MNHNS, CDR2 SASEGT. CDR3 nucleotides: TGTGCCAGCAATGCAGCGGGAGCCTACGAGCAGTACTTC. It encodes CASNAAGAYEQYF.